This entry lists 22 T cell receptor beta chains sequenced from one sample in a study of T cells in Graves' hyperthyroidism and ophthalmopathy. RNA transcripts were the template for amplifying TCR beta CDR3 regions. HTBI primers drove first-round RT-PCR of the TCR CDR3. MiXCR, applied by TCRdb to the multiplex PCR reads, yields one record per CDR3 protein. The sample includes approximately 720,000 distinct CDR3 sequences, 15% to 20% seen only once; the top ten take around 17%. Material: blood. The source is a woman between 50 and 59 years old with Graves' hyperthyroidism that later progressed to Graves' ophthalmopathy.

The chain couples TRBV18 to TRBJ1-6; D gene uncertain. Between the trimmed V and J ends, which lost 3 bases and 6 bases, there was a span of 6 bases. There are 13 residues in the CDR3. Germline V lookup: CDR1 KGHSH, CDR2 LQKENI. CDR3 sequence: CASSPGSNSPLHF. The CDR3 coding sequence is TGTGCCAGCTCACCCGGGTCTAATTCACCCCTCCACTTT.

The chain combines TRBV20-1 with TRBJ2-3; 12 bases are a match to TRBD1. The J segment lost 2 bases and the V segment lost 6 bases, leaving 9 bases of the junction unmatched. This CDR3 has 16 residues. Germline loops: CDR1 DFQATT, CDR2 SNEGSKA (reference sequence). In DNA, the CDR3 is TGCAGTGCCGAGGCAGGGACAGGGGGCGACACAGATACGCAGTATTTT. This encodes CSAEAGTGGDTDTQYF.

The J gene is TRBJ2-1, the V gene TRBV27; D assignment may be TRBD1 or TRBD2 (5 bases each). Trimming took 2 bases from V and 8 from J, leaving 10 bases between them. Germline values: CDR1 MNHEY, CDR2 SMNVEV (reference sequence). The CDR3 is 13 residues long. The DNA of the CDR3 is TGTGCCAGCAGTTTACCCCCGGGACATGAGCAGTTCTTC. Its protein product is CASSLPPGHEQFF.

The gene calls are TRBV5-8 and TRBJ1-6, with D unresolved. CDR1 is SGHTS and CDR2 is YDEGEE in the germline V gene. The CDR3 loop spans 12 amino acids. Trimming pared 4 bases from V and 9 bases from J, leaving 8 bases between. The CDR3 loop is CASSLDPSPLHF. The CDR3 coding sequence is TGTGCCAGCAGCCTTGATCCTTCACCCCTCCACTTT.

The J gene is TRBJ2-2, the V gene TRBV3-1; D may be TRBD2 (5 bases). From germline, CDR1 is LGHDT and CDR2 YNNKEL (reference sequence). The CDR3 spans 13 residues. The V end lost 0 bases, the J end lost 8 bases, and 7 bases lay between the germline ends. CDR3 loop: CASSQDSGGELFF. The CDR3 nucleotides read TGTGCCAGCAGCCAAGATTCGGGGGGGGAGCTGTTTTTT.

This clonotype has ten or more counts. V and J are TRBV5-1 and TRBJ1-2; D gene ambiguous. Trimming took off 0 bases at V and 5 bases at J, with 11 bases between the two ends. The length of the CDR3 is 14 residues. Germline V gives CDR1 SGHRS, CDR2 YFSETQ. The CDR3: CASSLDDQSYGYTF. The CDR3 coding sequence is TGCGCCAGCAGCTTGGACGACCAATCGTATGGCTACACCTTC.

The CDR3 spells CAFTGAYEQYF. Here the CDR3 DNA reads TGTGCCTTTACAGGGGCCTACGAGCAGTACTTC. This chain links TRBV30 with TRBJ2-7; 7 bases match TRBD1. The CDR3 totals 11 residues. Germline loops: CDR1 GTSNPN, CDR2 SVGIG (reference sequence). V gave up 7 bases and J gave up 2 bases; unmatched junction bases: 2.

At least ten counts were recorded for this clonotype. This rearrangement joins TRBV6-1 to TRBJ1-1; D not certain. Trimming left V 5 bases short and J 5 bases short, with 9 bases between. The CDR3 contains 12 residues. Germline CDR1 and CDR2: MNHNS and SASEGT. Written as DNA, the CDR3 is TGTGCCAGCAGTTCCCATCCGACTGAAGCTTTCTTT. Protein sequence: CASSSHPTEAFF.

Here the CDR3 reads CASSKQGRRDEQYF. For the CDR3, the DNA is TGTGCCAGCAGTAAACAGGGGAGGAGGGACGAGCAGTACTTC. The chain recombines TRBV11-3 with TRBJ2-7, with D possibly TRBD1 on 7 matching bases. The CDR3 spans 14 residues. Germline V CDR1 and CDR2: SGHNT, YENEEA. The V end was cut by 6 bases, the J end by 5 bases, with 17 bases between.

This clonotype showed up just a few times. This sequence joins TRBV10-2 and TRBJ1-5; a weak D match, TRBD1 (5 bases). Between the trimmed V and J ends, which lost 9 bases and 4 bases, there was a span of 13 bases. The CDR3 runs to 13 residues. Germline assignment: CDR1 WSHSY and CDR2 SAAADI. CDR3 coding DNA: TGCGCCAGTGCCCAGACAGAGAATCAGCCCCAGCATTTT. Its translation is CASAQTENQPQHF.

This clonotype was recorded only once. V usage is TRBV4-1 and J usage is TRBJ2-5; TRBD2 might be the D (5 bases). Deletions cut 3 bases from V and 1 base from J, with 12 bases between. The germline V gene has CDR1 MGHRA and CDR2 YSYEKL. This CDR3 is 15 amino acids long. Written as DNA, the CDR3 is TGCGCCAGCAGCCAGGTGGTCGGGATCCAAGAGACCCAGTACTTC. Translated: CASSQVVGIQETQYF.

This clonotype was seen repeatedly, ten times or more. V and J are TRBV12-3 or TRBV12-4 and TRBJ1-5; D is undetermined. Trimming took off 7 bases at V and 4 bases at J, with 11 bases between the two ends. The CDR3 is 13 residues long. CDR3 sequence reads: CASTRGGNQPQHF. In DNA form, the CDR3 reads TGTGCCAGCACCCGGGGAGGGAATCAGCCCCAGCATTTT.

This clonotype was counted many times. The chain recombines TRBV11-2 with TRBJ2-1, with D maybe TRBD1 (5 bases). The CDR3 is 12 amino acids. Trimming took off 6 bases at V and 7 bases at J, with 10 bases between the two ends. CDR1 and CDR2 from the germline V gene are SGHAT and FQNNGV. The chain's CDR3 is CASSPQGNEQFF. The DNA of the CDR3 is TGTGCCAGCAGTCCCCAGGGTAATGAGCAGTTCTTC.

This clonotype appeared a few times. This probably arose from a read error, given a far larger clone one base away. The rearrangement joins TRBV12-3 or TRBV12-4 to TRBJ2-2; D is ambiguous. V was cut by 5 bases and J by 6 bases, with 7 bases left in between. CDR3 length: 12 residues. CDR3 sequence reads: CASSPNAGELFF. DNA of the CDR3: TGTGCCAGCAGTCCTAACGCCGGGGAGCTGTTTTTT.

On this clonotype: One end of the junction varies from germline; a read error may be responsible. This chain links TRBV12-3 or TRBV12-4 with TRBJ1-1, with D maybe TRBD1 (5 bases). The CDR3 has 14 residues. In nucleotides, the CDR3 is TGCGCCAGCAGTGTCGGCATAAAGGGGACTGGAGCTTTCTTT. This encodes CASSVGIKGTGAFF.

This clonotype appeared a few times. The chain has TRBV27 and TRBJ2-5; 10 bases align to TRBD1. This CDR3 contains 16 residues. Germline V gene sequence: CDR1 MNHEY, CDR2 SMNVEV (reference sequence). The trim removed 4 bases at V and 0 bases at J, leaving 5 bases unmatched. The CDR3 bases are TGTGCCAGCAGTTGGGGGACAGGGGTCTACCAAGAGACCCAGTACTTC. It translates to CASSWGTGVYQETQYF.

This clonotype was detected only a few times. V gene TRBV7-8 combines with J gene TRBJ2-2; no definite D call. V lost 1 base and J lost 1, with 7 bases in between. CDR3 length: 15 amino acids. Per the germline V gene, CDR1 is SGHVS and CDR2 is FQNEAQ. The CDR3, as DNA: TGTGCCAGCAGCTTAGTGGGTGGGAACACCGGGGAGCTGTTTTTT. Amino acids: CASSLVGGNTGELFF.

This clonotype was found a few times. The V gene is TRBV20-1, the J gene TRBJ2-7; D gene ambiguous. The CDR3 spans 10 residues. V gave up 7 bases and J gave up 5 bases, with 9 bases separating them. The V gene's germline CDR1 is DFQATT and CDR2 SNEGSKA (reference sequence). The CDR3 coding sequence is TGCAGTGTAGAATATGACGAGCAGTACTTC. Translating it yields CSVEYDEQYF.

This clonotype turned up a few times. The chain joins TRBV6-1 to TRBJ2-1, with TRBD2 matching 14 bases. Germline lookup yields CDR1 MNHNS and CDR2 SASEGT. Germline trimming cut 5 bases from V and 5 bases from J; bases unmatched to any gene: 11. This CDR3 is 18 amino acids long. The CDR3 loop reads CASSYAGTSGGRDNEQFF. The CDR3 DNA is TGTGCCAGCAGTTATGCCGGGACTAGCGGGGGCCGAGACAATGAGCAGTTCTTC.

This clonotype was seen more than once but under ten times. The chain links TRBV2 to TRBJ2-1; the D is unclear. This CDR3 has 13 residues. V was trimmed by 6 bases and J by 4 bases, leaving 10 bases between them. In germline, CDR1 is SNHLY, CDR2 FYNNEI. The CDR3 region is CASSSDGYNEQFF. The CDR3 nucleotides are TGTGCCAGCAGCTCAGACGGTTACAATGAGCAGTTCTTC.

This clonotype was seen repeatedly, ten times or more. The rearrangement links TRBV7-9 to TRBJ1-1; TRBD1 agrees at 9 bases. The CDR3 totals 15 residues. Germline V gene lookup returns CDR1 SEHNR and CDR2 FQNEAQ (reference sequence). V dropped 4 bases and J dropped 1; count of bases not matched to a gene: 4. The DNA of the CDR3 is TGTGCCAGCAGCTGGGGACAGGGCGAGAACACTGAAGCTTTCTTT. This translates into CASSWGQGENTEAFF. The full variable domain, its missing parts supplied by reference TRBV7-9 and TRBJ1-1, is DTGVSQNPRHKITKRGQNVTFRCDPISEHNRLYWYRQTLGQGPEFLTYFQNEAQLEKSRLLSDRFSAERPKGSFSTLEIQRTEQGDSAMYLCASSWGQGENTEAFFGQGTRLTVV.

There are many counts of this clonotype. The rearrangement links TRBV12-3 or TRBV12-4 to TRBJ2-1; TRBD2 aligns across 7 bases. This CDR3 comprises 15 residues. Trimming removed 4 bases from V and 1 base from J; junction bases left unmatched: 4. The CDR3 coding sequence is TGTGCCAGCAGTTATGGGGGAGGGTCCTACAATGAGCAGTTCTTC. It specifies CASSYGGGSYNEQFF.